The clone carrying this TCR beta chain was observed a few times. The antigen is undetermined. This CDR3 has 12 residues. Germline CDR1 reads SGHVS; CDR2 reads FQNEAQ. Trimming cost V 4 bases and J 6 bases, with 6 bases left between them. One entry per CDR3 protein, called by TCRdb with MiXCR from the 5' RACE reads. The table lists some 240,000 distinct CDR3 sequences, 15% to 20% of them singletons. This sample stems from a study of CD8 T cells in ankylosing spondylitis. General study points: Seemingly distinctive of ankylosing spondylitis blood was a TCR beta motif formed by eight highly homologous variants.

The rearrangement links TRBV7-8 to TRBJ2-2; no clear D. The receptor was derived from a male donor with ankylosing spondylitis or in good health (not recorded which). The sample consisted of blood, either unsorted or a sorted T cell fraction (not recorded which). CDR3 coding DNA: TGTGCCAGCAGCTCCCCGGCCGGGGAGCTGTTTTTT. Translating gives CASSSPAGELFF.